The 10 T cell receptor beta chains in this list originate from one sample, sequenced in a study of CD8+ T cells in alopecia areata (dated by TCRdb to the late 2010s). Libraries were built with the immunoSEQ multiplex PCR assay. For TCR sequencing, RNA was extracted from every sample and reverse transcribed into cDNA to serve as template. Imported from immuneACCESS, the table was reduced by TCRdb to in-frame sequences with V and J called. These copies leave out some clones; in studies compared against another copy, an unresolved V gene accounts for under half, and the cause of the remainder is not known. This sample comprises over 250,000 clones, around three fifths of them detected only once. 0.75% to 0.95% of the sample is in the top ten clones. Explained via the paper, the treatment or condition label denotes: oral pan-JAK inhibitor, 5-10 mg twice daily. The specimen comprised CD4+ T cells sorted from blood, sampled around week 54, from a patient treated with tofacitinib. These receptors were taken from a human donor with alopecia areata.

Written as DNA, the CDR3 is TGCAGCGTTTTGGGACAGGCCTATGGCTACACCTTC. Its translation is CSVLGQAYGYTF. The chain carries TRBV29-1 and TRBJ1-2, with TRBD1 matching over 8 bases. Germline V gives CDR1 SQVTM, CDR2 ANQGSEA. Trimming took 5 bases from V and 4 from J; bases not matched to a gene: 3. The CDR3 is 12 amino acids. The full variable domain, its missing parts supplied by reference TRBV29-1 and TRBJ1-2, is SAVISQKPSRDICQRGTSLTIQCQVDSQVTMMFWYRQQPGQSLTLIATANQGSEATYESGFVIDKFPISRPNLTFSTLTVSNMSPEDSSIYLCSVLGQAYGYTFGSGTRLTVV.

V is TRBV30 and J is TRBJ1-4, with TRBD1 as a possible D gene (6 bases). CDR3 length: 14 amino acids. Germline V CDR1 and CDR2: GTSNPN, SVGIG (reference sequence). V was clipped by 5 bases and J by 0 bases, with 10 bases between them. Here the CDR3 DNA reads TGTGCCTGGGGGGACACTCCAACTAATGAAAAACTGTTTTTT. It specifies CAWGDTPTNEKLFF.

The chain carries TRBV19 and TRBJ2-7; possibly TRBD1 for D (6 bases). The length of the CDR3 is 13 residues. V shed 10 bases and J shed 1 base, with 14 bases lying between them. CDR1 LNHDA and CDR2 SQIVND come from the germline V gene (reference sequence). The CDR3 here is CATDPGQSYEQYF. CDR3 bases: TGTGCCACAGATCCTGGACAGTCCTACGAGCAGTACTTC. Based on the CDR3 plus reference TRBV19 and TRBJ2-7, the full variable domain is DGGITQSPKYLFRKEGQNVTLSCEQNLNHDAMYWYRQDPGQGLRLIYYSQIVNDFQKGDIAEGYSVSREKKESFPLTVTSAQKNPTAFYLCATDPGQSYEQYFGPGTRLTVT.

V is TRBV19 and J is TRBJ2-7, with TRBD1 matching 11 bases. With 3 bases clipped from V and 3 bases from J, the junction kept 4 bases outside the gene matches. This CDR3 region has 15 residues. Germline assignment: CDR1 LNHDA and CDR2 SQIVND (reference sequence). The CDR3 DNA sequence: TGTGCCAGTAGTATGCCGGGACAGGGGGTCTACGAGCAGTACTTC. This sequence encodes CASSMPGQGVYEQYF.

V gene TRBV2 combines with J gene TRBJ1-1; TRBD1 aligns across 8 bases. V lost 8 bases, J lost 5 bases, and 7 bases stayed unmatched. Germline V gene sequence: CDR1 SNHLY, CDR2 FYNNEI. The CDR3 spans 13 residues. The CDR3 here is CASSNRGITEAFF. CDR3 nucleotides: TGTGCCAGCTCCAACAGGGGGATTACTGAAGCTTTCTTT.

This sequence joins TRBV7-9 and TRBJ2-7; D perhaps matches TRBD2 (6 bases). This CDR3 has 14 residues. Trimming stripped 5 bases from V and 6 bases from J, with 17 bases between. CDR1 is SEHNR, CDR2 FQNEAQ, per germline (reference sequence). The CDR3 region has the DNA TGTGCCAGCAGCCCCGTGACCGGGGGAATCGAGCAGTACTTC. As protein: CASSPVTGGIEQYF.

The rearrangement uses TRBV30 and TRBJ1-2, with no clear D. The V end was cut by 5 bases, the J end by 5 bases, with 12 bases between. The CDR3 sequence is 12 residues long. CDR1 is GTSNPN and CDR2 is SVGIG in the germline V gene (reference sequence). The CDR3 DNA is TGTGCCTGGGCCGGAGGTCCTTATGGCTACACCTTC. Encoded protein: CAWAGGPYGYTF.

The V gene is TRBV7-3, the J gene TRBJ2-5; D not resolved. Trimming pared 3 bases from V and 5 bases from J, leaving 10 bases between. The CDR3 contains 13 residues. Per the germline V gene, CDR1 is SGHTA and CDR2 is FQGTGA. The CDR3 is CASSFERRETQYF. CDR3 coding DNA: TGTGCCAGCAGCTTTGAGAGACGGGAGACCCAGTACTTC. The variable domain in full, with the rest retrieved from reference TRBV7-3 and TRBJ2-5, is GAGVSQTPSNKVTEKGKYVELRCDPISGHTALYWYRQSLGQGPEFLIYFQGTGAADDSGLPNDRFFAVRPEGSVSTLKIQRTERGDSAVYLCASSFERRETQYFGPGTRLLVL.

The chain couples TRBV7-9 to TRBJ1-3; no reliable D call. V was cut by 4 bases and J by 0 bases, with 10 bases left in between. The germline gives CDR1 SEHNR, CDR2 FQNEAQ (reference sequence). The length of the CDR3 is 15 residues. CDR3 loop: CASSSGESSGNTIYF. Here the CDR3 DNA reads TGTGCCAGCAGCTCTGGGGAAAGCTCTGGAAACACCATATATTTT.

The chain links TRBV30 to TRBJ2-4; D call uncertain. Deletions cut 0 bases from V and 9 bases from J, with 12 bases between. CDR3 length: 13 residues. The germline CDR1 and CDR2 sequences are GTSNPN and SVGIG (reference sequence). CDR3 amino acids: CAWSVGQISIQYF. CDR3 nucleotides: TGTGCCTGGAGTGTGGGCCAGATCTCCATTCAGTACTTC.